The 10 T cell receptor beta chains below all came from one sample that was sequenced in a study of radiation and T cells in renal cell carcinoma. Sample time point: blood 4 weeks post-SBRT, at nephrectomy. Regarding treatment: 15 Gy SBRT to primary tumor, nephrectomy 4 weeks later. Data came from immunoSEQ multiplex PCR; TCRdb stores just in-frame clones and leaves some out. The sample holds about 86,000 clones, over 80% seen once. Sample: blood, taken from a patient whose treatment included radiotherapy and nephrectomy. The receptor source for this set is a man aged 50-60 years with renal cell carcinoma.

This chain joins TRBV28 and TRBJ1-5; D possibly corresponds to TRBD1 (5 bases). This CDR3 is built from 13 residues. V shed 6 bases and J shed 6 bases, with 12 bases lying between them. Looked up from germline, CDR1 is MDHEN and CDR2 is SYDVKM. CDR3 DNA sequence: TGTGCCAGCAGGTCCCCAGGGCTTCAGCCCCAGCATTTT. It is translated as CASRSPGLQPQHF.

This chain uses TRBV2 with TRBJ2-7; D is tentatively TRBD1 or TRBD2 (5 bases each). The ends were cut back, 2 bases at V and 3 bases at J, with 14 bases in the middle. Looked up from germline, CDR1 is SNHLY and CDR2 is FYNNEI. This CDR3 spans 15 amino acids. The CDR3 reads CASSENRGAGYEQYF. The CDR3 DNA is TGTGCCAGCAGTGAAAATAGGGGCGCGGGCTACGAGCAGTACTTC.

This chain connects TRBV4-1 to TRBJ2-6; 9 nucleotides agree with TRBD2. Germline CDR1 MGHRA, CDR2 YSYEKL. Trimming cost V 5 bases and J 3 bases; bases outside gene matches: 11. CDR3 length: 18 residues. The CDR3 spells CASSYTPIAGDGANVLTF. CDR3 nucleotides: TGCGCCAGCAGCTATACACCGATAGCGGGGGATGGGGCCAACGTCCTGACTTTC.

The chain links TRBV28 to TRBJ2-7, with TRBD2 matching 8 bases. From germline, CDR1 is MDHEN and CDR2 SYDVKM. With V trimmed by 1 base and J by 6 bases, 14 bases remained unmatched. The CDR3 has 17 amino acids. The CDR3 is CASSLYSMSGSGVEQYF. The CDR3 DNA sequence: TGTGCCAGCAGTTTATATAGTATGAGCGGGAGTGGGGTCGAGCAGTACTTC.

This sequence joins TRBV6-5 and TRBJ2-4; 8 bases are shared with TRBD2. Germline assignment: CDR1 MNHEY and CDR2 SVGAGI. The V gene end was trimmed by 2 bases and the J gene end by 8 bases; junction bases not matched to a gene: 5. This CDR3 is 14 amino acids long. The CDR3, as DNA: TGTGCCAGCAGTTACCCGGGAGGGGGAGACATTCAGTACTTC. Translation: CASSYPGGGDIQYF.

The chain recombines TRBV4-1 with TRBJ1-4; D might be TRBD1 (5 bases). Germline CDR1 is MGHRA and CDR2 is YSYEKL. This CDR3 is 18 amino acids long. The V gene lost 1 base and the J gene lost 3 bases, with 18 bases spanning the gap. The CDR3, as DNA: TGCGCCAGCAGCCAAGCCCCACTGGGGCGACAGCCTAATGAAAAACTGTTTTTT. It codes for CASSQAPLGRQPNEKLFF.

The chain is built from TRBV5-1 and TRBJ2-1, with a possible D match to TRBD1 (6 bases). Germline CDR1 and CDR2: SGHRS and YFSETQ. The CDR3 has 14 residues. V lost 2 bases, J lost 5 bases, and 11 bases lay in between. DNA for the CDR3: TGCGCCAGCAGCTTCAGGGGCCCTAACAATGAGCAGTTCTTC. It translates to CASSFRGPNNEQFF.

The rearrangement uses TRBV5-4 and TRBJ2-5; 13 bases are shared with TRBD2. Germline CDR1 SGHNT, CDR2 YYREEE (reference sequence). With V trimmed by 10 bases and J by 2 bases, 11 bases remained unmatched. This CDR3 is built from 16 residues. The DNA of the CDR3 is TGTGCCTGCAACCAGAGACTAGCGGGAGGTCAAGAGACCCAGTACTTC. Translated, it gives CACNQRLAGGQETQYF.

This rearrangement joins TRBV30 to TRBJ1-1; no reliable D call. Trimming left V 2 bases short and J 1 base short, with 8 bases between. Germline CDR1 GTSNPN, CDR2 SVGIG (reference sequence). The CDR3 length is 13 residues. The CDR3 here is CAWSYSQNTEAFF. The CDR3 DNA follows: TGTGCCTGGAGTTATAGTCAGAACACTGAAGCTTTCTTT. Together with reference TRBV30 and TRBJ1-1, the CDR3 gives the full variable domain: SQTIHQWPATLVQPVGSPLSLECTVEGTSNPNLYWYRQAAGRGLQLLFYSVGIGQISSEVPQNLSASRPQDRQFILSSKKLLLSDSGFYLCAWSYSQNTEAFFGQGTRLTVV.

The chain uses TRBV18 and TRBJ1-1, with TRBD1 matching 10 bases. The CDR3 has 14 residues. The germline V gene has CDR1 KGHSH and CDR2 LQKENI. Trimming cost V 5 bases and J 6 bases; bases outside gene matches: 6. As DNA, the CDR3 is TGTGCCAGCTCAACCGGACAGGGGGTCCCTGAAGCTTTCTTT. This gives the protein CASSTGQGVPEAFF.